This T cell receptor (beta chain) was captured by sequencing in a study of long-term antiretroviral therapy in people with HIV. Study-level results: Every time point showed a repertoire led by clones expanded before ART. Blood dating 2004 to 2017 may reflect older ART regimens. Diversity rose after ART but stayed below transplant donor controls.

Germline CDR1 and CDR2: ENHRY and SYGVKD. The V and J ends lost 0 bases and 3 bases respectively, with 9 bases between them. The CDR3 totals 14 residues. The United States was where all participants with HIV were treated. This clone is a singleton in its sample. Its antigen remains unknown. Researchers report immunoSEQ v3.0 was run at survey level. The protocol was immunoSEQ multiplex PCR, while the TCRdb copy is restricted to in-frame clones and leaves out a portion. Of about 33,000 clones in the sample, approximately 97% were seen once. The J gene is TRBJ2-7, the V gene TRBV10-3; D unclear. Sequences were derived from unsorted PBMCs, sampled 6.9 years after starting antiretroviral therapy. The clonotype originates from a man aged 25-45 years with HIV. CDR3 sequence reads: CAISESGSFYEQYF. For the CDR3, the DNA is TGTGCCATCAGTGAGTCTGGCTCCTTCTACGAGCAGTACTTC.